The T cell receptor (beta chain) under discussion was sequenced for a study of cytomegalovirus exposure and HLA in healthy donors. Study overall: In a previous analysis, 100 million to 140 million unique TCR beta sequences were found from some 180 million T cells.

In its sample, this clone was seen a few times. Germline CDR1 and CDR2: SGHVS and FQNEAQ. V lost 7 bases to trimming and J lost 2 bases, with 12 bases between them. CDR3 length equals 13 residues. In the PCR, 60 Vbeta and 13 Jbeta primers were used. Produced via immunoSEQ multiplex PCR; TCRdb's table is partial and in-frame only. This sample has 160,000 or so clones, with 80% to 85% found just once. The source material was PBMCs. This TCR came from a male donor in good health and CMV-seropositive. The chain couples TRBV7-8 to TRBJ2-7; a possible D gene is TRBD2 (6 bases). The CDR3 DNA reads TGTGCCAGCACCGGACGGGGGACCTACGAGCAGTACTTC. The encoded protein is CASTGRGTYEQYF.